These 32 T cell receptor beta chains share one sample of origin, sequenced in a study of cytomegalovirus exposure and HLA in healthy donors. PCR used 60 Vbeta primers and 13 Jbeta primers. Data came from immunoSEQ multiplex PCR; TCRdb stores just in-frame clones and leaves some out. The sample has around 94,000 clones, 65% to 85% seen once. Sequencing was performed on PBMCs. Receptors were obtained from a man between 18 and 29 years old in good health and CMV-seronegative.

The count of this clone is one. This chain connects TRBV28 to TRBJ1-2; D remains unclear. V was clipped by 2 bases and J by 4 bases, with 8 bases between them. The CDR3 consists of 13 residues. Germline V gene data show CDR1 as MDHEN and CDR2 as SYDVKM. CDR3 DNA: TGTGCCAGCAGTTTAGCGGGCCCCTATGGCTACACCTTC. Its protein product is CASSLAGPYGYTF.

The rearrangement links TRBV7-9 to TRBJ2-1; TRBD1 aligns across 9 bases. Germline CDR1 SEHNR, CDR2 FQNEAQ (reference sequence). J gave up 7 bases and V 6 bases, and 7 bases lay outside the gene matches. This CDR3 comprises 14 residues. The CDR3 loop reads CASRTGQGRNEQFF. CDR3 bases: TGTGCCAGCAGAACGGGACAGGGTAGAAATGAGCAGTTCTTC. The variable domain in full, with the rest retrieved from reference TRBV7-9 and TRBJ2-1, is DTGVSQNPRHKITKRGQNVTFRCDPISEHNRLYWYRQTLGQGPEFLTYFQNEAQLEKSRLLSDRFSAERPKGSFSTLEIQRTEQGDSAMYLCASRTGQGRNEQFFGPGTRLTVL.

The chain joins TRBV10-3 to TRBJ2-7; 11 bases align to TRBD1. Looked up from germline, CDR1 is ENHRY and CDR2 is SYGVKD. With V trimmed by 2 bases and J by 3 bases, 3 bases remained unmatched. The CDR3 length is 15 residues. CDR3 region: CAISEAGTGGYEQYF. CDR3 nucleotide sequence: TGTGCCATCAGTGAGGCCGGGACAGGGGGCTACGAGCAGTACTTC.

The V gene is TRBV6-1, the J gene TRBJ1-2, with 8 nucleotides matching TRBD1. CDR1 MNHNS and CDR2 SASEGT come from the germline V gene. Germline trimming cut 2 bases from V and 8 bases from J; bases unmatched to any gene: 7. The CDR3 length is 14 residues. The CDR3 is CASSELDRGGGYTF. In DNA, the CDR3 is TGTGCCAGCAGTGAACTCGACAGGGGTGGCGGCTACACCTTC.

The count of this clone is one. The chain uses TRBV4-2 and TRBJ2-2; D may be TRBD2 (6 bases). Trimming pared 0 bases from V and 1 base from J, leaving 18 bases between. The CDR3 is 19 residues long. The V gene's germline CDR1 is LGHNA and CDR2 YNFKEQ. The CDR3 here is CASSQEVRGWGGNTGELFF. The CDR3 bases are TGTGCCAGCAGCCAAGAAGTTAGGGGTTGGGGAGGGAACACCGGGGAGCTGTTTTTT.

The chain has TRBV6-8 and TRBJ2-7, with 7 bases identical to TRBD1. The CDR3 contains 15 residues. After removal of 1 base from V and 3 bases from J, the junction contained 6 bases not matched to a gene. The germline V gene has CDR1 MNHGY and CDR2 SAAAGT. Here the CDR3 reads CASSYFGQVDYEQYF. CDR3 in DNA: TGTGCCAGCAGTTACTTCGGACAGGTGGACTACGAGCAGTACTTC.

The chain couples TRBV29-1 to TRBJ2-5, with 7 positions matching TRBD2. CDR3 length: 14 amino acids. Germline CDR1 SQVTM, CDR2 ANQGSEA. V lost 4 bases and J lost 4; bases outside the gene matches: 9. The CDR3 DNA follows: TGCAGCGTTGGGCCGGGCGGGAGCAGAGAGACCCAGTACTTC. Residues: CSVGPGGSRETQYF. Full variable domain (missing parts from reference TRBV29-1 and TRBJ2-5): SAVISQKPSRDICQRGTSLTIQCQVDSQVTMMFWYRQQPGQSLTLIATANQGSEATYESGFVIDKFPISRPNLTFSTLTVSNMSPEDSSIYLCSVGPGGSRETQYFGPGTRLLVL.

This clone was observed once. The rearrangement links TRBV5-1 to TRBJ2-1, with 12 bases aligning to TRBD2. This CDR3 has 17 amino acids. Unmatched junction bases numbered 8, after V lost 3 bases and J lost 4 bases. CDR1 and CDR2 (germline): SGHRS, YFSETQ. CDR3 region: CASSSGLAGQAYNEQFF. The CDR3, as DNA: TGCGCCAGCAGCTCAGGACTAGCGGGACAAGCATACAATGAGCAGTTCTTC.

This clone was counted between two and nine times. The CDR3 DNA reads TGTGCCAGCAGTCAAGGACAGAGCTCCTACAATGAGCAGTTCTTC. Its protein product is CASSQGQSSYNEQFF. This chain uses TRBV5-5 with TRBJ2-1; D is possibly TRBD1 (6 bases). V was trimmed by 5 bases and J by 0 bases, leaving 12 bases between them. CDR1 SGHKS and CDR2 YYEKEE come from the germline V gene (reference sequence). The CDR3 spans 15 residues.

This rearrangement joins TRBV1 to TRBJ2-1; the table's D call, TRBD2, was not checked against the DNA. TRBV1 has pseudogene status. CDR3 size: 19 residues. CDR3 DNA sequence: TGCACCAGCAGCCAAGAAAGGCCAACTAGGGAAACGACCTACAATGAGCAGTTCTTC. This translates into CTSSQERPTRETTYNEQFF.

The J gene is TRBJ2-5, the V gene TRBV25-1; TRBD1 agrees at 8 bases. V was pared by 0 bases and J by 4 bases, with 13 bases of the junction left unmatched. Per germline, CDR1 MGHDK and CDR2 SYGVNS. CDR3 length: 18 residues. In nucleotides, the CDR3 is TGTGCCAGCAGTGAATATCAGGGGGCAGGGACCCTACGAGAGACCCAGTACTTC. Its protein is CASSEYQGAGTLRETQYF.

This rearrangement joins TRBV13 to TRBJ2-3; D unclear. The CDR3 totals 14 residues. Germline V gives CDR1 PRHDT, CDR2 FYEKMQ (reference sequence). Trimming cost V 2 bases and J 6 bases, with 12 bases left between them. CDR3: CASSLRRNVDTQYF. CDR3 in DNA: TGTGCCAGCAGCTTACGGAGAAACGTGGATACGCAGTATTTT. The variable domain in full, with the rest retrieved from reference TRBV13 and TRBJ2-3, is AAGVIQSPRHLIKEKRETATLKCYPIPRHDTVYWYQQGPGQDPQFLISFYEKMQSDKGSIPDRFSAQQFSDYHSELNMSSLELGDSALYFCASSLRRNVDTQYFGPGTRLTVL.

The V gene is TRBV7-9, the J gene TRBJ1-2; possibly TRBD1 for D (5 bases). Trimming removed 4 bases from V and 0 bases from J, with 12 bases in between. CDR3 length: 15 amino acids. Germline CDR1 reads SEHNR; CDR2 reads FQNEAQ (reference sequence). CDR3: CASSSQQETNYGYTF. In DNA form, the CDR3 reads TGTGCCAGCAGCTCACAACAGGAGACTAACTATGGCTACACCTTC.

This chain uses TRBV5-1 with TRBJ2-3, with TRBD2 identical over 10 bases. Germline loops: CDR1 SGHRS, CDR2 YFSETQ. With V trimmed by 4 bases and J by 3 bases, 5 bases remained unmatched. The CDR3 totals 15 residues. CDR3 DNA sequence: TGCGCCAGCAGCCCTACTAGCGGGATAACAGATACGCAGTATTTT. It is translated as CASSPTSGITDTQYF.

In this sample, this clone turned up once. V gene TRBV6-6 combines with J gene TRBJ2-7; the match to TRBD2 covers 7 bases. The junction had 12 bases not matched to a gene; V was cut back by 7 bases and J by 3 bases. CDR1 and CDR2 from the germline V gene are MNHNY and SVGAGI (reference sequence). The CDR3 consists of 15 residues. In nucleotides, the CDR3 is TGTGCCAGCATGGGCAGTGCGGGAGCAATCTACGAGCAGTACTTC. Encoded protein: CASMGSAGAIYEQYF.

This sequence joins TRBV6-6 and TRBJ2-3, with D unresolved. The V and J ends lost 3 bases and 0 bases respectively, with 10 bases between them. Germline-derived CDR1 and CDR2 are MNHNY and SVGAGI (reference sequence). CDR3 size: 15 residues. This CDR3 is CASSYNPTSTDTQYF. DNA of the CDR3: TGTGCCAGCAGTTATAACCCCACTAGCACAGATACGCAGTATTTT.

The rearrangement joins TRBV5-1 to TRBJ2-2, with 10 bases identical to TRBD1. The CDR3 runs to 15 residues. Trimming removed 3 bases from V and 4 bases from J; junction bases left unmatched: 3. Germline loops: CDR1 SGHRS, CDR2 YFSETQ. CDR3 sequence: CASSSRDRGTGELFF. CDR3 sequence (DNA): TGCGCCAGCAGCTCCCGGGACAGGGGCACCGGGGAGCTGTTTTTT.

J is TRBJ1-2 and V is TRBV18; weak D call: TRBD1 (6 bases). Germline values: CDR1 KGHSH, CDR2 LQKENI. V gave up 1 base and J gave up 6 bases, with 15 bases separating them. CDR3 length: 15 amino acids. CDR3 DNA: TGTGCCAGCTCACCACTCGGAGGAGCAGGGGATGGCTACACCTTC. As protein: CASSPLGGAGDGYTF.

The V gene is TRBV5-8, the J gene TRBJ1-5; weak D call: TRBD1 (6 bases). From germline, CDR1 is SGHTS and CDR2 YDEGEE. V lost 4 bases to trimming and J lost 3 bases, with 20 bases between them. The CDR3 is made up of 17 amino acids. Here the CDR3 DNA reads TGTGCCAGCAGCCCCGGGGGGGCAGGGATCGACAATCAGCCCCAGCATTTT. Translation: CASSPGGAGIDNQPQHF.

CDR3 in DNA: TGTGCCAGCAGTGAAGGACTAGCGGGAGGGAATTTCGATACGCAGTATTTT. This codes for CASSEGLAGGNFDTQYF. The chain couples TRBV6-1 to TRBJ2-3; 14 nucleotides agree with TRBD2. The CDR3 contains 17 residues. Losses at the gene ends were 1 base for V and 6 bases for J; bases not matched to a gene: 6. Looked up from germline, CDR1 is MNHNS and CDR2 is SASEGT.

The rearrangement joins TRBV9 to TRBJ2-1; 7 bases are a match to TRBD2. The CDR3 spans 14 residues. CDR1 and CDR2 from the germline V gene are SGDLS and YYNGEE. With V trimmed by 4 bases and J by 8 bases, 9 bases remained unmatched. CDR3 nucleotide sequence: TGTGCCAGCAGCCCCCGGGGGGTTCGGGATGAGCAGTTCTTC. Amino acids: CASSPRGVRDEQFF.

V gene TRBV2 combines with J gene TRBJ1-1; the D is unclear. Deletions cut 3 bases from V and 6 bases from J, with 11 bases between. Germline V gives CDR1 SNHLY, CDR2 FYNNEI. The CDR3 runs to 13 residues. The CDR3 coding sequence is TGTGCCAGCAGTGAGCGAGGGAGTGCTGAAGCTTTCTTT. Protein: CASSERGSAEAFF.

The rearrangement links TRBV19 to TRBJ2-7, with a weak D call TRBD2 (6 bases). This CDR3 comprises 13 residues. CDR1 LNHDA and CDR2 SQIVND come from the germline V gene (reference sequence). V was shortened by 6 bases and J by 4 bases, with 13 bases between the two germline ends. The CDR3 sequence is CASSRRDFYEQYF. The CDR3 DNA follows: TGTGCCAGTAGCCGCCGGGACTTTTACGAGCAGTACTTC.

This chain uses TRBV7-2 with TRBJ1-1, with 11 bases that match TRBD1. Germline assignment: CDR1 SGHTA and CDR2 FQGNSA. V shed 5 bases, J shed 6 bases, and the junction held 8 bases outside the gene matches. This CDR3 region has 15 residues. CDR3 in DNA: TGTGCCAGCAGCCCAATGGGACAGGGGGGGGCTGAAGCTTTCTTT. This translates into CASSPMGQGGAEAFF.

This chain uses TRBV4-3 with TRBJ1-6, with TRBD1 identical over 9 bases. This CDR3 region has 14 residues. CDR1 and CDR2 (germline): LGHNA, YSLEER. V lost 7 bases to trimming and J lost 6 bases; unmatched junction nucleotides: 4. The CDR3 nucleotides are TGCGCCAGCAAGTCGACAGGGGGTAATTCACCCCTCCACTTT. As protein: CASKSTGGNSPLHF.

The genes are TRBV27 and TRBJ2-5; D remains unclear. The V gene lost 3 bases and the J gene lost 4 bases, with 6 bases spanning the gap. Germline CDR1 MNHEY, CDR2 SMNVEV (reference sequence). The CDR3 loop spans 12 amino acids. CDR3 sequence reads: CASSFAGETQYF. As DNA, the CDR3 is TGTGCCAGCAGTTTCGCCGGAGAGACCCAGTACTTC.

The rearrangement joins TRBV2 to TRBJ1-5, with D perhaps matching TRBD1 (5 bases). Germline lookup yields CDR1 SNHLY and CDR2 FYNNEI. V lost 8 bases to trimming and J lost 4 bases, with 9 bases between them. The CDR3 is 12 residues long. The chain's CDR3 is CASGQGNQPQHF. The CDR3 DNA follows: TGTGCCAGCGGGCAGGGTAATCAGCCCCAGCATTTT.

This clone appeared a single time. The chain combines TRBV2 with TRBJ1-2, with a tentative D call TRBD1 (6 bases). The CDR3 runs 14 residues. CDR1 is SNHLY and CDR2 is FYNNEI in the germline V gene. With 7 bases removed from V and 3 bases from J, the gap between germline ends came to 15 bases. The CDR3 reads CASNDVGADYGYTF. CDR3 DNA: TGTGCCAGCAATGATGTGGGGGCTGACTATGGCTACACCTTC.

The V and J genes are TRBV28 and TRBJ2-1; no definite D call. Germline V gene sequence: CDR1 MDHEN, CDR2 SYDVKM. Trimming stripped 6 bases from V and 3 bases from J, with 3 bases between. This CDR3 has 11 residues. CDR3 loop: CASSRYNEQFF. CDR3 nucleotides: TGTGCCAGCAGCCGCTACAATGAGCAGTTCTTC.

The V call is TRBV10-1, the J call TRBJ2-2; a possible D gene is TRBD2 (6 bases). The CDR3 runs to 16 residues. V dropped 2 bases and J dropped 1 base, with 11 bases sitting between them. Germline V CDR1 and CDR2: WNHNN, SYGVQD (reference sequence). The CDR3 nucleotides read TGCGCCAGCAGTGAGGCCCGGGACTTGAACACCGGGGAGCTGTTTTTT. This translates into CASSEARDLNTGELFF.

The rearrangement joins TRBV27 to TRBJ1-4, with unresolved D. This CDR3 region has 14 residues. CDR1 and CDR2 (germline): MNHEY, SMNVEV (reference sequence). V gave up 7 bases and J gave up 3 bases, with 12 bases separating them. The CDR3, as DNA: TGTGCCAGCAAGCGGGGTTGGTCTAATGAAAAACTGTTTTTT. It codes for CASKRGWSNEKLFF. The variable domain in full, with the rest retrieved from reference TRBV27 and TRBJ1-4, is EAQVTQNPRYLITVTGKKLTVTCSQNMNHEYMSWYRQDPGLGLRQIYYSMNVEVTDKGDVPEGYKVSRKEKRNFPLILESPSPNQTSLYFCASKRGWSNEKLFFGSGTQLSVL.

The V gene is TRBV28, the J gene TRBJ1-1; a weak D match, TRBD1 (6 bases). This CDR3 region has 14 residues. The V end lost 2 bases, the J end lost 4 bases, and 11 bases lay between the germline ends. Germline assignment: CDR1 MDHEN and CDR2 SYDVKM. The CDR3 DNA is TGTGCCAGCAGTTTAAAGGCAGGGGTCACTGAAGCTTTCTTT. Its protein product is CASSLKAGVTEAFF. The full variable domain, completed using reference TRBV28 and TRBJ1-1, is DVKVTQSSRYLVKRTGEKVFLECVQDMDHENMFWYRQDPGLGLRLIYFSYDVKMKEKGDIPEGYSVSREKKERFSLILESASTNQTSMYLCASSLKAGVTEAFFGQGTRLTVV.